This T cell receptor beta chain was observed in a study of shared clonotypes between healthy human individuals. For each subset, genomic DNA was distributed in equal portions over several immunoSEQ plates. Clones were sequenced by immunoSEQ multiplex PCR, and TCRdb holds only the in-frame ones, with some missing. Among roughly 2,000,000 clones, just under 95% were seen once, and the ten largest hold roughly 1.2%. Details on this clone: The antigen is unknown.

Whole-study findings and limits: Against clonotypes common to all four donors, non-shared ones had lower generation probabilities.

Naive-designated CD8 cells lacked CD45RO, were positively enriched for CCR7, and omitted terminally differentiated effector memory CD45RA+ cells. Germline values: CDR1 MNHEY, CDR2 SMNVEV (reference sequence). Trimming stripped 4 bases from V and 4 bases from J, with 20 bases between. The CDR3 spans 16 residues. V and J are TRBV27 and TRBJ2-7, with D possibly called TRBD1 or TRBD2 (5 bases each). Input material: naive CD8+ T cells sorted from blood. The sequence was obtained from a young man in good health. The CDR3 sequence: CASSSSIGENLYEQYF. CDR3 bases: TGTGCCAGCAGTTCCTCAATAGGGGAGAATCTATACGAGCAGTACTTC.